Below are 14 T cell receptor beta chains sequenced from a single sample in a study of blood T cell repertoires in COVID-19. Method: immunoSEQ multiplex PCR; TCRdb's copy keeps in-frame clones and lacks some. The data hold about 150,000 clones, with approximately 82% observed a single time. The specimen was peripheral blood. All receptors derive from a woman aged 45-60 years in a cohort sampled during active or convalescent COVID-19.

J is TRBJ2-7 and V is TRBV7-9; possibly TRBD1 for D (7 bases). The V end lost 1 base, the J end lost 3 bases, and 13 bases lay between the germline ends. CDR1 is SEHNR, CDR2 FQNEAQ, per germline (reference sequence). This CDR3 region has 15 residues. The CDR3 loop reads CASSLGRDSLYEQYF. In DNA form, the CDR3 reads TGTGCCAGCAGCTTAGGGCGGGACAGCCTCTACGAGCAGTACTTC.

This sequence joins TRBV7-9 and TRBJ2-5; TRBD2 matches 10 bases. Unmatched junction bases numbered 5, after V lost 5 bases and J lost 2 bases. The CDR3 spans 15 residues. The germline CDR1 and CDR2 sequences are SEHNR and FQNEAQ (reference sequence). CDR3 DNA: TGTGCCAGCAGCCGGGGACTAGCGCTACAAGAGACCCAGTACTTC. Translated, it gives CASSRGLALQETQYF.

This clone was recorded only once. The chain is built from TRBV10-3 and TRBJ2-5; a weak D match, TRBD1 (6 bases). Per the germline V gene, CDR1 is ENHRY and CDR2 is SYGVKD. The V end was cut by 4 bases, the J end by 1 base, with 10 bases between. This CDR3 region has 14 residues. CDR3 DNA: TGTGCCATCAGTGTGGGGGCGGGCCAAGAGACCCAGTACTTC. Protein product: CAISVGAGQETQYF.

This chain connects TRBV10-3 to TRBJ2-2, with a possible D match to TRBD1 (5 bases). V gave up 11 bases and J gave up 4 bases, with 11 bases separating them. The germline V gene has CDR1 ENHRY and CDR2 SYGVKD. There are 12 residues in the CDR3. CDR3 protein: CAARRGTGELFF. CDR3 coding DNA: TGTGCCGCGCGTAGGGGCACCGGGGAGCTGTTTTTT.

Only a few counts were recorded for this clone. This chain uses TRBV11-2 with TRBJ2-2; D call uncertain. Germline assignment: CDR1 SGHAT and CDR2 FQNNGV. The CDR3 is made up of 13 amino acids. V was trimmed by 0 bases and J by 8 bases, leaving 7 bases between them. The CDR3 DNA reads as TGTGCCAGCAGCTTAGAGAGCTCGGGGGAGCTGTTTTTT. This sequence encodes CASSLESSGELFF.

The V gene is TRBV5-4, the J gene TRBJ2-5; 8 nucleotides match TRBD2. J gave up 0 bases and V 2 bases, and 6 bases lay outside the gene matches. Germline V gene sequence: CDR1 SGHNT, CDR2 YYREEE (reference sequence). The CDR3 extends over 16 amino acids. The DNA for the CDR3 is TGTGCCAGCAGCTTCGGCGGGGGGACGTACCAAGAGACCCAGTACTTC. Amino acids: CASSFGGGTYQETQYF.

The chain links TRBV5-1 to TRBJ2-7, with TRBD2 matching over 9 bases. Germline lookup yields CDR1 SGHRS and CDR2 YFSETQ. The CDR3 is made up of 16 amino acids. Germline trimming cut 3 bases from V and 4 bases from J; bases unmatched to any gene: 11. CDR3 sequence (DNA): TGCGCCAGCAGCTCCCGAGATAGCGGGGGCGGATACGAGCAGTACTTC. This codes for CASSSRDSGGGYEQYF.

Only one count was recorded for this clone. Other DNA variants within this sample encode the same CDR3. The chain employs TRBV29-1 and TRBJ1-1; TRBD1 matches at 9 bases. Germline values: CDR1 SQVTM, CDR2 ANQGSEA. The CDR3 runs to 11 residues. The V and J ends lost 7 bases and 8 bases, in that order; junction bases with no gene match: 5. The CDR3: CSADRGSEAFF. DNA for the CDR3: TGCAGCGCCGACAGGGGGTCCGAAGCTTTCTTT.

V is TRBV6-4 and J is TRBJ1-2; TRBD1 might be the D (6 bases). The CDR3 is 12 residues long. V was trimmed by 6 bases and J by 7 bases, leaving 12 bases between them. Germline V gene data show CDR1 as MRHNA and CDR2 as SNTAGT. The CDR3 is CASSTGSSGYTF. The CDR3 coding sequence is TGTGCCAGCAGCACAGGGTCGAGTGGCTACACCTTC.

J is TRBJ2-5 and V is TRBV2; D unresolved. Germline V CDR1 and CDR2: SNHLY, FYNNEI. Trimming stripped 6 bases from V and 5 bases from J, with 7 bases between. The CDR3 contains 11 residues. The CDR3 DNA is TGTGCCAGCAGACAGTGGGAGACCCAGTACTTC. Encoded protein: CASRQWETQYF.

This chain uses TRBV18 with TRBJ1-3; D possibly corresponds to TRBD1 (5 bases). Per germline, CDR1 KGHSH and CDR2 LQKENI. V lost 6 bases and J 5 bases, leaving 14 bases between the germline ends. This CDR3 is 14 amino acids long. The chain's CDR3 is CASSTNQGRNTIYF. The CDR3 nucleotides are TGTGCCAGCTCCACCAATCAGGGAAGAAACACCATATATTTT.

The chain's CDR3 is CASSSGQLNQPQHF. DNA for the CDR3: TGTGCCAGCAGCTCGGGACAGCTAAATCAGCCCCAGCATTTT. The rearrangement joins TRBV7-8 to TRBJ1-5; 7 bases fit TRBD1. There are 14 residues in the CDR3. CDR1 is SGHVS, CDR2 FQNEAQ, per germline. The V gene end was trimmed by 4 bases and the J gene end by 4 bases; junction bases not matched to a gene: 4.

This clone was observed a single time. The chain uses TRBV4-1 and TRBJ2-7, with TRBD2 matching 10 bases. The CDR3 consists of 19 residues. Trimming removed 0 bases from V and 0 bases from J; junction bases left unmatched: 11. From germline, CDR1 is MGHRA and CDR2 YSYEKL. CDR3 loop: CASSQDWIAGGTNSYEQYF. The CDR3 region has the DNA TGCGCCAGCAGCCAAGACTGGATAGCGGGGGGCACAAACTCCTACGAGCAGTACTTC.

This clone qualifies as medium-sized. The chain recombines TRBV9 with TRBJ2-7, with a tentative D call TRBD2 (5 bases). Germline V gene data show CDR1 as SGDLS and CDR2 as YYNGEE. The CDR3 extends over 13 amino acids. V was shortened by 0 bases and J by 5 bases, with 9 bases between the two germline ends. This CDR3 reads CASSVAWRDEQYF. The CDR3 DNA reads TGTGCCAGCAGCGTAGCTTGGCGGGACGAGCAGTACTTC.